Listed below are T cell receptor beta chains from one sample, sequenced in a study of shared clonotypes between healthy human individuals. Profiled with immunoSEQ multiplex PCR; TCRdb holds only in-frame clones, not every one. The table records approximately 500,000 clones, around 73% of them present only once. The sequenced sample consisted of PBMCs. All receptors derive from a woman aged 40 to 50 in good health. Some clones in this sample may be carry-over from other donors' samples. Each CDR3 is given with its conserved first and last residue. D genes are given only for firm matches. Size values are once, few and many counts, or a class for expanded clones, and some rows have none.

size,D,J,V,CDR3
few,TRBD1,TRBJ2-1,TRBV11-2,CASNNRGQLYNEQFF
-,-,TRBJ2-5,TRBV10-3,CAISVRGEETQYF
-,-,TRBJ2-7,TRBV14,CASSHSLYEQYF
-,-,TRBJ2-1,TRBV11-2,CASSLEAGDTYNEQFF
-,-,TRBJ1-2,TRBV2,CASSTPGTYGYTF
-,TRBD2,TRBJ2-2,TRBV28,CASTTNYPGLAGVTGELFF
-,-,TRBJ2-1,TRBV2,CASSEVWVENEQFF
-,-,TRBJ2-3,TRBV6-4,CASSSEAGGPDTQYF
few,TRBD2,TRBJ2-1,TRBV7-7,CASSSWTSDTPYNEQFF
once,-,TRBJ2-3,TRBV5-4,CASSLDSDTQYF
-,-,TRBJ2-1,TRBV5-4,CASSLSRGGPYNEQFF
-,TRBD1,TRBJ2-1,TRBV20-1,CSASPTGDTFF
-,-,TRBJ2-7,TRBV10-3,CAISGGRAYEQYF
-,-,TRBJ2-1,TRBV7-8,CASSFGPGEQFF
many,TRBD1,TRBJ1-2,TRBV10-3,CAISESGTAYGYTF
-,-,TRBJ2-1,TRBV30,CAWSGGGPYNEQFF
-,-,TRBJ2-3,TRBV4-3,CASSQERGADTQYF
few,-,TRBJ1-1,TRBV5-1,CASSPTSPNTEAFF
-,TRBD2,TRBJ2-5,TRBV28,CASSSPRLAAGETQYF
many,TRBD1,TRBJ2-7,TRBV18,CASSPGTGERQYF
-,-,TRBJ1-5,TRBV19,CASSSTQNQPQHF
-,TRBD1,TRBJ2-3,TRBV5-1,CASQTGGGDTQYF
-,-,TRBJ2-1,TRBV4-2,CASSQETEGNEQFF
-,-,TRBJ1-5,TRBV14,CASSLGDQPQHF
-,TRBD1,TRBJ2-7,TRBV7-6,CASSLGTGPYYEQYF
-,-,TRBJ1-1,TRBV25-1,CASRSELVSEAFF